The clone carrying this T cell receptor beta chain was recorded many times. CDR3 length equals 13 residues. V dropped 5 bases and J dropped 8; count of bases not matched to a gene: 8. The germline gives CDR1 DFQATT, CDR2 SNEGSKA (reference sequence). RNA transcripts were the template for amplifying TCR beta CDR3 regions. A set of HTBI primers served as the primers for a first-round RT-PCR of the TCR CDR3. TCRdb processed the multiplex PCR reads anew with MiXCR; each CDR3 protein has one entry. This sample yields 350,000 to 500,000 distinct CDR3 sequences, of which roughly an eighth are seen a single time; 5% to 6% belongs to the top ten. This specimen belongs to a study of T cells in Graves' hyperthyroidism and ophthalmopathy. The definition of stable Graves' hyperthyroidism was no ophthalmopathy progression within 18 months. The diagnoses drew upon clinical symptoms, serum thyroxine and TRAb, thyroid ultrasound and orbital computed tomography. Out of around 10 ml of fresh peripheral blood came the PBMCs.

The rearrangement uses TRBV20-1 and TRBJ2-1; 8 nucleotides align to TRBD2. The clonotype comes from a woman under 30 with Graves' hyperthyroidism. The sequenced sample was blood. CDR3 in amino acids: CSADPGLGYEQFF. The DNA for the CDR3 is TGCAGTGCTGACCCGGGACTAGGCTATGAGCAGTTCTTC.